This T cell receptor (beta chain) was found in a study of blood T cell repertoires in COVID-19. About the research overall: Sites in the United States, Italy and Spain provided acute and convalescent COVID-19 samples. T cells, B-cell-depleted T cells, or PBMCs supplied cDNA or gDNA.

Authors' methods: It was from reference gene primer amplification that nucleated cell counts were estimated. Assay used: immunoSEQ multiplex PCR; TCRdb lists only in-frame clones, some missing. From that table come the V and J calls and clone size; the DNA was used to work out D and trimming. The table has about 190,000 clones, 80% to 90% seen once; the top ten hold approximately 1%. The CDR3 consists of 14 residues. V shed 4 bases, J shed 4 bases, and the junction held 7 bases outside the gene matches. Per germline, CDR1 SGHVS and CDR2 FQNEAQ. The V call is TRBV7-8, the J call TRBJ2-7, with 7 bases fitting TRBD1. Input material: peripheral blood. The source is a man aged 30 to 39 with acute or convalescent COVID-19. The CDR3 DNA follows: TGTGCCAGCAGCTCCAGGACAGGTCCTTACGAGCAGTACTTC. Its protein is CASSSRTGPYEQYF.